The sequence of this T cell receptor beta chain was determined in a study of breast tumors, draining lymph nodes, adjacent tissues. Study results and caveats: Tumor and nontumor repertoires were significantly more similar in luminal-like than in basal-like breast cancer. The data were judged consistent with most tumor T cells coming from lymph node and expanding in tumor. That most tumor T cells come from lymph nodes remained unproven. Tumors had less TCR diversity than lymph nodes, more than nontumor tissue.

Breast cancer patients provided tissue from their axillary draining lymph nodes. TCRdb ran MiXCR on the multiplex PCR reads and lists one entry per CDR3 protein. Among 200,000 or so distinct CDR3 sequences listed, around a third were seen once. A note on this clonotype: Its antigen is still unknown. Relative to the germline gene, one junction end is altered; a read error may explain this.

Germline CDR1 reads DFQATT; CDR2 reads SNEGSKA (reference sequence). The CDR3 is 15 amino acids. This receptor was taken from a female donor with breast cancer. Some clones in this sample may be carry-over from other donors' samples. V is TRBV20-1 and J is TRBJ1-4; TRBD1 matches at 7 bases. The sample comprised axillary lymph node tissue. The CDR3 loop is CSARAFDRVSEKLFF. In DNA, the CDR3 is TGCAGTGCTAGAGCTTTTGACAGGGTGTCGGAAAAACTGTTTTTC.